This record concerns one T cell receptor (beta chain) sequence. The antigen remains unidentified. This table comes from immunoSEQ multiplex PCR, and its TCRdb copy is limited to in-frame clones, with some not included. The sample comprises tens of thousands of clones, about 88% of which are singletons, and approximately 50% rests with the top ten. The sample belongs to a study of OX40 agonist ivuxolimab in advanced cancers. Whole-study context: At doses from 0.01 to 10 mg/kg, patients were given intravenous ivuxolimab every 2 weeks. Study-level findings and limits: Expanded clones tended on average to be more numerous among CD8+ T cells than CD4+.

CDR3 size: 13 residues. V was cut by 3 bases and J by 2 bases, with 7 bases left in between. CDR1 is SGHTA and CDR2 is FQGTGA in the germline V gene. V gene TRBV7-3 combines with J gene TRBJ2-5, with D unclear. Sequenced here: CD4+ or CD8+ T cells sorted from blood, sampled in a trial of the OX40 agonist ivuxolimab. The sequence came from an adult with an advanced solid tumor such as melanoma, head and neck, liver or kidney cancer. CDR3 sequence reads: CASSLGLQETQYF. In DNA, the CDR3 is TGTGCCAGCAGCTTGGGGTTACAAGAGACCCAGTACTTC.